This is a list of T cell receptor beta chains from one sample in a study of T-cell reconstitution after alpha-beta-depleted transplantation in children. TCRdb re-analysed the PCR reads in MiXCR, keeping a single row per CDR3 protein. The sample has about 91,000 distinct CDR3 sequences, roughly 8% seen once. The specimen comprised PBMCs from the stem cell graft donor, sampled from the stem cell graft. These receptors were collected from a human donor who donated a stem cell graft to a child with congenital amegakaryocytic thrombocytopenia. Each CDR3 is given with its conserved first and last residue. A D gene is named only where the DNA matches it firmly. The listing skips clone size in some rows; elsewhere it reads once, few, many or a size class.

j_gene	abundance	v_gene	d_gene	CDR3nt	CDR3aa
TRBJ1-3	many	TRBV7-6	.	TGTGCCAGCAGCTCCAGGGACGTCTCTGGAAACACCATATATTTT	CASSSRDVSGNTIYF
TRBJ2-2	many	TRBV4-1	TRBD2	TGCGCCAGCAGCCCACCTCAGGGCCTAGCGGTCACCGGGGAGCTGTTTTTT	CASSPPQGLAVTGELFF
TRBJ1-2	many	TRBV19	.	TGTGCCAGTGCCCAGCTGGACGCCCCGGGGGTCCGTGGCTACACCTTC	CASAQLDAPGVRGYTF
TRBJ2-7	many	TRBV5-1	.	TGCGCCAGCAGCTCATTCAGTGGGGCCTACGAGCAGTACTTC	CASSSFSGAYEQYF
TRBJ1-3	.	TRBV20-1	.	TGCAGTGTACCGGTCCTGCCGGGAAACACCATATATTTT	CSVPVLPGNTIYF
TRBJ2-2	many	TRBV5-1	.	TGCGCCAGCAGCCCTTCCGTAGGGGCCGGGGAGCTGTTTTTT	CASSPSVGAGELFF
TRBJ2-3	many	TRBV20-1	.	TGCAGTGCAGGGGTGGGGGATGTAGATACGCAGTATTTT	CSAGVGDVDTQYF
TRBJ1-5	many	TRBV12-3/TRBV12-4	TRBD1	TGTGCCAGCAGTAACGGACAGGGCCCTTTGCATTTT	CASSNGQGPLHF
TRBJ1-1	many	TRBV9	.	TGTGCCAGCAGCGATGGGATGAGGGACACTGAAGCTTTCTTT	CASSDGMRDTEAFF
TRBJ2-1	few	TRBV18	.	TGTGCCAGCTCACCACTAGCGCGCTCCTACAATGAGCAGTTCTTC	CASSPLARSYNEQFF
TRBJ2-7	.	TRBV18	TRBD1	TGTGCCAGCTCACCAGGGACAGGGGCGGACGAGCAGTACTTC	CASSPGTGADEQYF
TRBJ2-2	many	TRBV7-2	.	TGTGCCAGCAGCTTGTGGGGGACCGGGGAGCTGTTTTTT	CASSLWGTGELFF
TRBJ2-1	many	TRBV10-2	TRBD2	TGCGCCAGCAGTGAGGCACTAGCGGGGGGGTTCTTC	CASSEALAGGFF
TRBJ1-1	many	TRBV20-1	TRBD1	TGCAGTGCTAGAGATACGGGGACAGGGTCGAACACTGAAGCTTTCTTT	CSARDTGTGSNTEAFF
TRBJ2-4	many	TRBV28	TRBD1	TGTGCCAGCAGTTCGGGACAGGAGCGGAACATTCAGTACTTC	CASSSGQERNIQYF
TRBJ2-3	.	TRBV29-1	.	TGCAGCGTTGAAGATCCGGTAGGCCCTAGCACAGATACGCAGTATTTT	CSVEDPVGPSTDTQYF
TRBJ1-3	many	TRBV10-3	.	TGTGCCATCAGCCTGGAGGTATTCTCTGGAAACACCATATATTTT	CAISLEVFSGNTIYF
TRBJ2-6	many	TRBV6-5	TRBD2	TGTGCCAGCAGTTACTCTGCGGGGGCTGGGGCCAACGTCCTGACTTTC	CASSYSAGAGANVLTF
TRBJ2-2	.	TRBV4-2	TRBD1	TGTGCCATGAGCCCAGGGGGCCCCGGGGAGCTGTTTTTT	CAMSPGGPGELFF
TRBJ2-1	few	TRBV28	TRBD2	TGTGCCAGCACCCGAGGAGCGGGGGTCAATGAGCAGTTCTTC	CASTRGAGVNEQFF
TRBJ2-7	many	TRBV10-3	TRBD1	TGTGCCACCCATTCGGGACAGGGGGAATTTGGAGCTAGCTCTTACGAGCAGTACTTC	CATHSGQGEFGASSYEQYF
TRBJ1-5	.	TRBV7-9	.	TGTGCCAGCACCCTGTCGGGGAGGAGACCAAAGGCTATTAATCAGCCCCAGCATTTT	CASTLSGRRPKAINQPQHF
TRBJ1-2	many	TRBV5-1	TRBD1	TGCGCCAGCAGCTCACGTGACAGGGGGATCGATGGCTACACCTTC	CASSSRDRGIDGYTF
TRBJ2-7	many	TRBV7-9	.	TGTGCCAGCAGCTTAGCACAGGACCTAAACTACGAGCAGTACTTC	CASSLAQDLNYEQYF
TRBJ1-1	.	TRBV20-1	TRBD1	TGCAGTGCGCCGGGACAGGGGGTTACGGGCACTGAAGCTTTCTTT	CSAPGQGVTGTEAFF
TRBJ2-3	few	TRBV10-3	.	TGTGCCATCAGGCTAGAATCTAGCACAGATACGCAGTATTTT	CAIRLESSTDTQYF
TRBJ1-6	many	TRBV5-1	.	TGCGCCAGCAGCGAGGGTAACTATAATTCACCCCTCCACTTT	CASSEGNYNSPLHF
TRBJ1-1	many	TRBV24-1	.	TGTGCCACCAGTGATTTCGGTGAAGCTTTCTTT	CATSDFGEAFF
TRBJ2-5	many	TRBV20-1	.	TGCAGTGCCATAATTTCGGAGACCCAGTACTTC	CSAIISETQYF
TRBJ1-5	.	TRBV20-1	TRBD1	TGCATTTGGGGCCAGGGGGGGGCGCATCAGCCCCAGCATTTT	CIWGQGGAHQPQHF
TRBJ2-3	.	TRBV10-2	TRBD2	TGCGCCAGCAGTGAGCTACTAGCGGGAGGCACAGATACGCAGTATTTT	CASSELLAGGTDTQYF
TRBJ1-6	many	TRBV5-1	.	TGCGCCAGCAGCTTGGAATGGGGACCCCTCCACTTT	CASSLEWGPLHF
TRBJ2-2	many	TRBV5-1	TRBD1	TGCGCCAGCAGCACCACAGGGGGCGATACCGGGGAGCTGTTTTTT	CASSTTGGDTGELFF
TRBJ1-6	few	TRBV20-1	.	TGCAGTGCTAGGGATCCCTTGGGCTCTGATTCACCCCTCCACTTT	CSARDPLGSDSPLHF
TRBJ2-1	many	TRBV20-1	.	TGCAGTGCTGTAAGACTGTCCTCCTACAATGAGCAGTTCTTC	CSAVRLSSYNEQFF
TRBJ2-2	.	TRBV5-6	TRBD1	TGTGCCAGCAGCTTGGGACAGGGGTTCGGGGAGCTGTTTTTT	CASSLGQGFGELFF
TRBJ2-3	.	TRBV30	.	TGTGCCTGGAGTGAGGTCCGGCGGGCCGCGCCAGGGGCAGATACGCAGTATTTT	CAWSEVRRAAPGADTQYF
TRBJ1-4	many	TRBV11-2	.	TGTGCCAGCAGCTTAGCGGCAACAACGGGGAAACTGTTTTTT	CASSLAATTGKLFF
TRBJ1-1	many	TRBV5-1	.	TGCGCCAGCAGCTTGACAGGTTGGGTGAACACTGAAGCTTTCTTT	CASSLTGWVNTEAFF
TRBJ2-3	many	TRBV29-1	TRBD2	TGCAGCGTTCGACTAGCGGGAGGCTCAGATACGCAGTATTTT	CSVRLAGGSDTQYF
TRBJ1-1	many	TRBV2	.	TGTGCCAGCAGTGAAGCCCTCCGGGGGTCGAACACTGAAGCTTTCTTT	CASSEALRGSNTEAFF
TRBJ2-7	many	TRBV7-2	.	TGTGCCAGCAGCTTAGGAGGACCAATTCCCCTCTACTACGAGCAGTACTTC	CASSLGGPIPLYYEQYF
TRBJ1-6	many	TRBV12-3/TRBV12-4	.	TGTGCCAGCAGTCCCACCAGGGGAAGTAATTCACCCCTCCACTTT	CASSPTRGSNSPLHF
TRBJ1-1	many	TRBV28	.	TGTGCCAGCAGTTTCGCCAATGAAGCTTTCTTT	CASSFANEAFF
TRBJ1-5	.	TRBV28	.	TGTGCAAGCAAGGGGGGGTCGAGGCAGCCCCAGCATTTT	CASKGGSRQPQHF
TRBJ1-2	many	TRBV20-1	TRBD1	TGCAGTGCCTTACGACAGGGTTACTTTGGCTACACCTTC	CSALRQGYFGYTF
TRBJ1-1	few	TRBV5-4	.	TGTGCCAGCAGCTTTCAGGTGGACACTGAAGCTTTCTTT	CASSFQVDTEAFF
TRBJ1-2	many	TRBV29-1	.	TGCAGCGTTGAAGATAGCGAATGGGGTGGCTACACCTTC	CSVEDSEWGGYTF
TRBJ2-5	many	TRBV27	TRBD1	TGTGCCAGCACCAGGACAGGCAAACCCCCCGAGACCCAGTACTTC	CASTRTGKPPETQYF
TRBJ2-3	many	TRBV20-1	.	TGCAGTGCTAGAGGAGACGGTAGCACAGATACGCAGTATTTT	CSARGDGSTDTQYF
TRBJ2-2	.	TRBV5-1	.	TGCGCCAGCAGCTTCGGGTTCGAGGGGCGGGTCACCGGGGAGCTGTTTTTT	CASSFGFEGRVTGELFF
TRBJ1-1	many	TRBV4-2	.	TGTGCCAGCAGCCAAGGGGCTTCCTTGAACACTGAAGCTTTCTTT	CASSQGASLNTEAFF
TRBJ1-6	many	TRBV6-1	.	TGTGCCAGCAGTGAGACGGGGACCGACTATTCACCCCTCCACTTT	CASSETGTDYSPLHF
TRBJ2-6	many	TRBV5-1	.	TGCGCCAGCAGCAAGGACGGGACCACCGCCAACGTCCTGACTTTC	CASSKDGTTANVLTF
TRBJ2-7	many	TRBV20-1	.	TGCAGTGCTAGTCCCGGGGTGTGGGGGTCCTACGAGCAGTACTTC	CSASPGVWGSYEQYF
TRBJ2-1	many	TRBV7-2	.	TGTGCCAGCGGCCCGTTCGGGGTCTCCTACAATGAGCAGTTCTTC	CASGPFGVSYNEQFF
TRBJ1-5	many	TRBV4-1	TRBD1	TGCGCCAGCAGCCGGACAGGGAATCAGCCCCAGCATTTT	CASSRTGNQPQHF
TRBJ1-1	many	TRBV5-1	TRBD1	TGCGCCAGCAGCTTATTACAGGGGGCAAGGAACACTGAAGCTTTCTTT	CASSLLQGARNTEAFF